This T cell receptor beta chain is from a study of cytomegalovirus exposure and HLA in healthy donors. Study-level information: Earlier results showed 90 million to 120 million unique TCR beta sequences derived from approximately 180 million T cells.

The V gene's germline CDR1 is MNHEY and CDR2 SMNVEV (reference sequence). This CDR3 has 15 residues. Losses at the gene ends were 2 bases for V and 6 bases for J; bases not matched to a gene: 9. Study conclusions and caveats: The availability of immune exposure information extended only to CMV serostatus. In the analysis, some V segments, TRBV6-2 and TRBV6-3 included, were excluded as indistinguishable.

PCR involved 60 Vbeta and 13 Jbeta primers. The protocol was immunoSEQ multiplex PCR, while the TCRdb copy is restricted to in-frame clones and leaves out a portion. The sample has under 200,000 clones; approximately 82% are singletons. About this clone itself: Its antigen is currently unknown.

The clonotype originates from a woman under 30 in good health and CMV-seronegative. V usage is TRBV27 and J usage is TRBJ1-2; 7 bases match TRBD1. Sequenced: PBMCs. CDR3 sequence reads: CASSLRQGGWDGYTF. The CDR3 coding sequence is TGTGCCAGCAGTTTAAGGCAGGGGGGTTGGGATGGCTACACCTTC.